Listed here are 9 T cell receptor beta chains from one sample, sequenced in a study of regulatory T cells in long-lasting Graves disease. Specified time point: persistent/refractory GD, antithyroid drugs over 5 years with positive TRAb. The TCR library was made from RNA that had been extracted from PBMCs in TRIzol. Investigators prepared the TCR beta libraries by applying iRepertoire HTBI primers and Arm-PCR of CDR3 regions. TCRdb recomputed calls from the multiplex PCR reads with MiXCR, one row per CDR3 protein. The sample lists a few hundred thousand distinct CDR3 sequences, approximately 23% occurring once. The sample here was peripheral blood mononuclear cells (PBMCs), taken when the disease was refractory, from a patient treated with antithyroid drugs. All receptors come from a middle-aged woman with Graves disease.

This clonotype was recorded many times. The chain combines TRBV12-3 or TRBV12-4 with TRBJ1-6; TRBD1 agrees at 9 bases. This CDR3 has 15 amino acids. The V gene end was trimmed by 6 bases and the J gene end by 8 bases; junction bases not matched to a gene: 8. The CDR3 nucleotides read TGTGCCAGCAGACCACAGGGGGCTCTGTATTCACCCCTCCACTTT. Its protein product is CASRPQGALYSPLHF.

V is TRBV28 and J is TRBJ2-4, with 10 bases lining up with TRBD2. The germline V gene encodes CDR1 MDHEN and CDR2 SYDVKM. The CDR3 is 15 residues long. V lost 1 base, J lost 16 bases, and 13 bases stayed unmatched. The CDR3 DNA follows: TGTGCCAGCAGTTTATATCTAAGCGGGGGGGGGCCACCATACTTC. This gives the protein CASSLYLSGGGPPYF.

This clonotype occurred many times. This chain links TRBV28 with TRBJ1-6; the D is unclear. Germline V gene lookup returns CDR1 MDHEN and CDR2 SYDVKM. V was trimmed by 7 bases and J by 4 bases, leaving 8 bases between them. The CDR3 runs to 13 residues. The DNA for the CDR3 is TGTGCCAGCACGCGTTTATATAATTCACCCCTCCACTTT. It yields the protein CASTRLYNSPLHF.

This clonotype appeared a few times. The chain recombines TRBV9 with TRBJ2-7; D gene unclear. This CDR3 contains 14 residues. Trimming left V 0 bases short and J 2 bases short, with 9 bases between. CDR1 is SGDLS and CDR2 is YYNGEE in the germline V gene. In DNA form, the CDR3 reads TGTGCCAGCAGCGTAGGGGGTGACACCTACGAGCAGTACTTC. Encoded protein: CASSVGGDTYEQYF.

The CDR3 region has the DNA TGTGCCAGCGGGGGAGCAACTAGCGGGACTACCTACGAGCAGTACTTC. This encodes CASGGATSGTTYEQYF. The chain combines TRBV5-4 with TRBJ2-7; 10 bases are shared with TRBD2. The CDR3 contains 16 residues. Germline CDR1 reads SGHNT; CDR2 reads YYREEE (reference sequence). Trimming at V came to 7 bases and at J to 2 bases, leaving 12 bases not matched to a gene.

The chain employs TRBV28 and TRBJ2-6; D is possibly TRBD2 (5 bases). Germline CDR1 and CDR2: MDHEN and SYDVKM. Between the trimmed V and J ends, which lost 2 bases and 3 bases, there was a span of 8 bases. The CDR3 sequence is 15 residues long. DNA for the CDR3: TGTGCCAGCAGTTTAGGCGAGGGTGGGGCCAACGTCCTGACTTTC. Translation gives CASSLGEGGANVLTF.

This clonotype was seen only a few times. The J gene is TRBJ1-1, the V gene TRBV20-1; D is unclear. The CDR3 is 14 residues long. The V gene lost 0 bases and the J gene lost 0 bases, with 8 bases spanning the gap. Looked up from germline, CDR1 is DFQATT and CDR2 is SNEGSKA (reference sequence). In DNA form, the CDR3 reads TGCAGTGCTAGAGAACGGGGATTGAACACTGAAGCTTTCTTT. It encodes CSARERGLNTEAFF.

The rearrangement links TRBV12-3 or TRBV12-4 to TRBJ1-1; weak D call: TRBD1 (5 bases). The CDR3 has 17 residues. Trimming removed 5 bases at V and 2 bases at J, with 21 bases between. CDR3 region: CASSSSRSFGANTEAFF. The CDR3 coding sequence is TGTGCCAGCAGTAGCTCCCGGTCATTCGGGGCTAACACTGAAGCTTTCTTT.

CDR3 nucleotides: TGTGCCTGGAGTCCGGACAGGGGGCAGTATTTT. It specifies CAWSPDRGQYF. This rearrangement joins TRBV30 to TRBJ2-3; 9 bases fit TRBD1. Germline V gene data show CDR1 as GTSNPN and CDR2 as SVGIG (reference sequence). Losses at the gene ends were 2 bases for V and 11 bases for J; bases not matched to a gene: 2. CDR3 size: 11 residues.